A single sample gave rise to the 18 T cell receptor beta chains below, sequenced in a study of blood T cell repertoires in COVID-19. Here immunoSEQ multiplex PCR was the method, and the copy in TCRdb shows in-frame clones only, minus some. The data contain approximately 150,000 clones, approximately 83% of them singletons. Material: peripheral blood. Receptor source: a man aged 65 to 85 with acute or convalescent COVID-19.

V usage is TRBV5-1 and J usage is TRBJ2-7; 8 bases are shared with TRBD1. Germline trimming cut 2 bases from V and 5 bases from J; bases unmatched to any gene: 3. Germline-derived CDR1 and CDR2 are SGHRS and YFSETQ. The CDR3 has 13 residues. CDR3 nucleotide sequence: TGCGCCAGCAGCTTTGACAGGGGAGACGAGCAGTACTTC. Translated: CASSFDRGDEQYF.

The chain uses TRBV28 and TRBJ1-5, with 7 bases matching TRBD1. The CDR3 is 16 amino acids. Germline loops: CDR1 MDHEN, CDR2 SYDVKM. J gave up 0 bases and V 5 bases, and 7 bases lay outside the gene matches. Here the CDR3 reads CASSERQGNSNQPQHF. The CDR3 DNA is TGTGCCAGCAGTGAAAGACAGGGTAATAGCAATCAGCCCCAGCATTTT. The complete variable domain, with remaining parts taken from reference TRBV28 and TRBJ1-5, reads DVKVTQSSRYLVKRTGEKVFLECVQDMDHENMFWYRQDPGLGLRLIYFSYDVKMKEKGDIPEGYSVSREKKERFSLILESASTNQTSMYLCASSERQGNSNQPQHFGDGTRLSIL.

This clone has just a few counts. The chain uses TRBV6-2 or TRBV6-3 and TRBJ1-5; possible D gene TRBD1, 5 bases. Looked up from germline, CDR1 is MNHEY and CDR2 is SVGEGT. The CDR3 runs 15 residues. V lost 0 bases and J lost 0, with 6 bases in between. CDR3 in DNA: TGTGCCAGCAGTTACTCGGGGCATAGCAATCAGCCCCAGCATTTT. Its translation is CASSYSGHSNQPQHF.

This clone was found a few times. The chain links TRBV4-2 to TRBJ1-5; 7 bases fit TRBD1. V dropped 0 bases and J dropped 7; count of bases not matched to a gene: 3. Germline assignment: CDR1 LGHNA and CDR2 YNFKEQ. The CDR3 sequence is 14 residues long. The CDR3 sequence is CASSQDRGGQPQHF. CDR3 in DNA: TGTGCCAGCAGCCAAGATCGAGGGGGCCAGCCCCAGCATTTT.

The rearrangement joins TRBV19 to TRBJ2-6; 8 bases line up with TRBD1. The germline V gene encodes CDR1 LNHDA and CDR2 SQIVND (reference sequence). Trimming at V came to 5 bases and at J to 0 bases, leaving 6 bases not matched to a gene. This CDR3 comprises 17 residues. CDR3 protein: CASSSGTGFSGANVLTF. The DNA of the CDR3 is TGTGCCAGTAGTTCCGGGACAGGCTTCTCTGGGGCCAACGTCCTGACTTTC.

This chain connects TRBV28 to TRBJ1-2; D is uncertain. The CDR3 has 14 amino acids. Germline CDR1 and CDR2: MDHEN and SYDVKM. V lost 6 bases and J 5 bases, leaving 16 bases between the germline ends. The CDR3 DNA sequence: TGTGCCAGCAGGCGGGCAGAAACTTCGTATGGCTACACCTTC. Its translation: CASRRAETSYGYTF.

CDR3 amino acids: CASSPLSHTGELFF. The CDR3 DNA follows: TGCGCCAGCAGCCCTCTGAGCCACACCGGGGAGCTGTTTTTT. The chain recombines TRBV5-1 with TRBJ2-2; D not certain. The germline V gene encodes CDR1 SGHRS and CDR2 YFSETQ. The CDR3 spans 14 residues. The V end lost 4 bases, the J end lost 3 bases, and 10 bases lay between the germline ends.

V and J are TRBV19 and TRBJ2-3; TRBD2 might be the D (5 bases). The CDR3 is 13 amino acids. Trimming cost V 2 bases and J 5 bases, with 8 bases left between them. Germline V gene lookup returns CDR1 LNHDA and CDR2 SQIVND (reference sequence). The CDR3 loop reads CASSIRRGDTQYF. The CDR3 nucleotides are TGTGCCAGTAGTATAAGACGGGGAGATACGCAGTATTTT.

This clone has a single count. The rearrangement uses TRBV7-3 and TRBJ2-7; 10 nucleotides agree with TRBD1. Germline CDR1 reads SGHTA; CDR2 reads FQGTGA. V lost 2 bases, J lost 3 bases, and 1 base stayed unmatched. The length of the CDR3 is 14 residues. The CDR3 region has the DNA TGTGCCAGCAGCTTAGGGACAGGGGTCTACGAGCAGTACTTC. Translation: CASSLGTGVYEQYF.

The chain employs TRBV5-5 and TRBJ2-1, with TRBD2 matching 11 bases. The ends lost 4 bases at V and 0 bases at J; junction bases unmatched: 9. CDR3 size: 18 residues. Germline loops: CDR1 SGHKS, CDR2 YYEKEE (reference sequence). The CDR3 coding sequence is TGTGCCAGCAGCGTGGGACTAGCGGTTGTCCGCTCCTACAATGAGCAGTTCTTC. Protein sequence: CASSVGLAVVRSYNEQFF.

The CDR3 sequence is CAISEGTGLPGEKLFF. The CDR3 DNA follows: TGTGCCATCAGTGAAGGGACAGGTCTACCGGGGGAAAAACTGTTTTTT. The gene calls are TRBV10-3 and TRBJ1-4, with 8 positions matching TRBD1. The CDR3 is made up of 16 amino acids. V lost 3 bases, J lost 8 bases, and 11 bases stayed unmatched. In germline, CDR1 is ENHRY, CDR2 SYGVKD.

The chain couples TRBV4-2 to TRBJ2-2, with TRBD2 matching 9 bases. This CDR3 spans 19 amino acids. Looked up from germline, CDR1 is LGHNA and CDR2 is YNFKEQ. With V trimmed by 2 bases and J by 0 bases, 10 bases remained unmatched. CDR3 amino acids: CASSQFYLAGFTNTGELFF. CDR3 nucleotides: TGTGCCAGCAGCCAATTTTACCTAGCGGGATTCACGAACACCGGGGAGCTGTTTTTT.

The V gene is TRBV6-2 or TRBV6-3, the J gene TRBJ2-2, with TRBD1 identical over 8 bases. The CDR3 loop spans 18 amino acids. Germline-derived CDR1 and CDR2 are MNHEY and SVGEGT. The V and J ends lost 2 bases and 3 bases, in that order; junction bases with no gene match: 11. The DNA of the CDR3 is TGTGCCAGCAGTTACCTGGCAGGGGGCGTTGGTGACACCGGGGAGCTGTTTTTT. It is translated as CASSYLAGGVGDTGELFF.

This rearrangement joins TRBV7-9 to TRBJ2-1; D unresolved. CDR3 length equals 11 residues. The V end was cut by 3 bases, the J end by 8 bases, with 5 bases between. Germline lookup yields CDR1 SEHNR and CDR2 FQNEAQ (reference sequence). CDR3 sequence: CASSLADEQFF. In DNA, the CDR3 is TGTGCCAGCAGCTTGGCCGATGAGCAGTTCTTC.

The CDR3 DNA sequence: TGTGCCAGCAGCCTGACTAGTCCTCCCTACGAGCAGTACTTC. Its translation: CASSLTSPPYEQYF. The genes are TRBV7-9 and TRBJ2-7; tentative D call: TRBD2 (6 bases). V was pared by 5 bases and J by 2 bases, with 13 bases between. CDR3 length equals 14 residues. Germline lookup yields CDR1 SEHNR and CDR2 FQNEAQ (reference sequence).

Only a few counts were recorded for this clone. This sequence joins TRBV7-2 and TRBJ2-3; 10 nucleotides agree with TRBD2. This CDR3 contains 18 residues. Per the germline V gene, CDR1 is SGHTA and CDR2 is FQGNSA. The ends lost 1 base at V and 4 bases at J; junction bases unmatched: 11. The CDR3 is CASSLVGASGRRADTQYF. In nucleotides, the CDR3 is TGTGCCAGCAGCTTAGTGGGGGCTAGCGGGAGAAGAGCAGATACGCAGTATTTT.

This clone was seen a handful of times. This chain connects TRBV7-3 to TRBJ2-1; D not resolved. Germline loops: CDR1 SGHTA, CDR2 FQGTGA. V was cut by 3 bases and J by 0 bases, with 9 bases left in between. This CDR3 spans 15 amino acids. The CDR3 sequence: CASSLRPRSYNEQFF. CDR3 bases: TGTGCCAGCAGCTTGAGGCCTCGCTCCTACAATGAGCAGTTCTTC.

The chain's CDR3 is CASSPPGFPSYNEQFF. The CDR3 bases are TGTGCCAGCAGTCCTCCAGGGTTCCCGTCCTACAATGAGCAGTTCTTC. The V and J genes are TRBV3-1 (or the pseudogene TRBV3-2) and TRBJ2-1; D is perhaps TRBD1 (5 bases). The length of the CDR3 is 16 residues. The V end lost 6 bases, the J end lost 1 base, and 16 bases lay between the germline ends. Germline lookup yields CDR1 LGHDT and CDR2 YNNKEL (reference sequence).